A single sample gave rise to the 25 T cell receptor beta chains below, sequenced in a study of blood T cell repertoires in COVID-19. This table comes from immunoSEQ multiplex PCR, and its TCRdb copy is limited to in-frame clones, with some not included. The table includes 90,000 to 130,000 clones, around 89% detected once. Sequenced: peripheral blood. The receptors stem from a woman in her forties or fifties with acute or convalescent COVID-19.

CDR3 amino acids: CASREGRETGELFF. DNA for the CDR3: TGTGCCAGCAGGGAGGGGCGCGAAACCGGGGAGCTGTTTTTT. This chain uses TRBV9 with TRBJ2-2; tentatively, D is TRBD2 (6 bases). CDR1 SGDLS and CDR2 YYNGEE come from the germline V gene. The CDR3 is made up of 14 amino acids. Trimming removed 5 bases at V and 5 bases at J, with 13 bases between. Using reference TRBV9 and TRBJ2-2 for the parts outside the CDR3, the full variable domain is DSGVTQTPKHLITATGQRVTLRCSPRSGDLSVYWYQQSLDQGLQFLIQYYNGEERAKGNILERFSAQQFPDLHSELNLSSLELGDSALYFCASREGRETGELFFGEGSRLTVL.

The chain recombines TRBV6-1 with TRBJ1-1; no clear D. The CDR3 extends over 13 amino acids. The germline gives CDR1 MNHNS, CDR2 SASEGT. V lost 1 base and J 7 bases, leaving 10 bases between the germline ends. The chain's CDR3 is CASSEERGFEAFF. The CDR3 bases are TGTGCCAGCAGTGAAGAGAGAGGCTTTGAAGCTTTCTTT.

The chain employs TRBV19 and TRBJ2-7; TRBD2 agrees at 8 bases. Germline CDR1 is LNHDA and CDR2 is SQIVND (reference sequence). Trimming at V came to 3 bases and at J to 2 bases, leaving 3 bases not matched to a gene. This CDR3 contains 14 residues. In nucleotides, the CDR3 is TGTGCCAGTAGTATTAGCGGGGTACCCTACGAGCAGTACTTC. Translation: CASSISGVPYEQYF. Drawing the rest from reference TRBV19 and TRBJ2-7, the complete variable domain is DGGITQSPKYLFRKEGQNVTLSCEQNLNHDAMYWYRQDPGQGLRLIYYSQIVNDFQKGDIAEGYSVSREKKESFPLTVTSAQKNPTAFYLCASSISGVPYEQYFGPGTRLTVT.

The CDR3 DNA follows: TGCGCCAGCAGTGATCGGGGACAGGGTTCCACCTACAATGAGCAGTTCTTC. Encoded protein: CASSDRGQGSTYNEQFF. The chain joins TRBV10-1 to TRBJ2-1; TRBD1 aligns across 9 bases. Looked up from germline, CDR1 is WNHNN and CDR2 is SYGVQD (reference sequence). Unmatched junction bases numbered 8, after V lost 3 bases and J lost 2 bases. The length of the CDR3 is 17 residues.

The CDR3 bases are TGTGCCAGCAGTTTCGGCGGACAGGGATATGGCTACACCTTC. This sequence encodes CASSFGGQGYGYTF. The rearrangement joins TRBV28 to TRBJ1-2; 8 bases are a match to TRBD1. The CDR3 loop spans 14 amino acids. Germline CDR1 reads MDHEN; CDR2 reads SYDVKM. After removal of 3 bases from V and 5 bases from J, the junction contained 5 bases not matched to a gene.

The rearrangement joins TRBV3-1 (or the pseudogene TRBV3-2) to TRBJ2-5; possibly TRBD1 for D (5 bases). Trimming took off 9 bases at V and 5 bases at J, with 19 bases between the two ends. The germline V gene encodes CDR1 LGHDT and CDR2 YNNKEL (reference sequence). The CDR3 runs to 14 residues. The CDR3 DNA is TGTGCCAGTGAGATTCAGGGTCGCATGGAGACCCAGTACTTC. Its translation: CASEIQGRMETQYF.

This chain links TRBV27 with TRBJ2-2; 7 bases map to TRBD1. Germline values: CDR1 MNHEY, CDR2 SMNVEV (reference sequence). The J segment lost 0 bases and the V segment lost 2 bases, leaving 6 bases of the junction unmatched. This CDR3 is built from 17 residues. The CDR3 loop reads CASSLPRDSSNTGELFF. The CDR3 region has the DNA TGTGCCAGCAGTTTACCTAGGGACAGCTCGAACACCGGGGAGCTGTTTTTT.

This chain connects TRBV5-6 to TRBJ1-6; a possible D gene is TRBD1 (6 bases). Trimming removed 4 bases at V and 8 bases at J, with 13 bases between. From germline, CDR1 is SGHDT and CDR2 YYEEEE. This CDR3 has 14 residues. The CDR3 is CASSPGGWDSPLHF. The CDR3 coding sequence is TGTGCCAGCAGCCCGGGGGGCTGGGATTCACCCCTCCACTTT.

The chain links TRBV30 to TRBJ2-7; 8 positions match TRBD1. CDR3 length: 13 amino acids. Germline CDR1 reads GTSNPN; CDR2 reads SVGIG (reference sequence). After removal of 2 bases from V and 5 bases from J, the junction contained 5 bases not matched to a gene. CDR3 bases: TGTGCCTGGAGTAGGACAGGGATCCACGAGCAGTACTTC. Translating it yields CAWSRTGIHEQYF.

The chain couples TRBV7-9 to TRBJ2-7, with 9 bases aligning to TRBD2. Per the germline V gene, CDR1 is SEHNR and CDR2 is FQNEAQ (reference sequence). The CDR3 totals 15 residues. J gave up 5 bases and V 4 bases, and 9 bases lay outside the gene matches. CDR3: CASSSAGTSRNEQYF. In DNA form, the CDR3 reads TGTGCCAGCAGCTCCGCCGGGACTAGCCGCAACGAGCAGTACTTC. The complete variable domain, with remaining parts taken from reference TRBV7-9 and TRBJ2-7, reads DTGVSQNPRHKITKRGQNVTFRCDPISEHNRLYWYRQTLGQGPEFLTYFQNEAQLEKSRLLSDRFSAERPKGSFSTLEIQRTEQGDSAMYLCASSSAGTSRNEQYFGPGTRLTVT.

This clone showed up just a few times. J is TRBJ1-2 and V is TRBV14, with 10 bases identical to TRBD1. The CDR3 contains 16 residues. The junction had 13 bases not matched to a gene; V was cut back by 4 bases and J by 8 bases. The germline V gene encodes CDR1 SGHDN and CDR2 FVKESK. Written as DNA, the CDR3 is TGTGCCAGCAGCCGTCCGGGACAGGGGAGAAGGCAGGGCTACACCTTC. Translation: CASSRPGQGRRQGYTF.

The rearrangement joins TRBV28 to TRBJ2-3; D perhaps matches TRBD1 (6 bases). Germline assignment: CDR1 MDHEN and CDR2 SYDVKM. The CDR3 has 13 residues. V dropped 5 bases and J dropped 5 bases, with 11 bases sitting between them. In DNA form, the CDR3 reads TGTGCCAGCAGTAACAGGGTACTAGATACGCAGTATTTT. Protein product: CASSNRVLDTQYF.

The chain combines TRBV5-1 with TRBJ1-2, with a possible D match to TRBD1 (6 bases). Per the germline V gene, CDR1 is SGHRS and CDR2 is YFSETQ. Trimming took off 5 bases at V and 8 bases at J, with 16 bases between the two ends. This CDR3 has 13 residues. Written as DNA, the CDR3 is TGCGCCAGCAGGTTGCAGGGGTATGGCGGCTACACCTTC. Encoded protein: CASRLQGYGGYTF.

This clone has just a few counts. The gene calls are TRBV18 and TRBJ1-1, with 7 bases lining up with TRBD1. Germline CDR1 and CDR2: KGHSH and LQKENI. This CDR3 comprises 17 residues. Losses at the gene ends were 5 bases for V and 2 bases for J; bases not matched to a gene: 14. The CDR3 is CASSSTMTGRENTEAFF. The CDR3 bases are TGTGCCAGCTCATCCACGATGACAGGGCGGGAAAACACTGAAGCTTTCTTT. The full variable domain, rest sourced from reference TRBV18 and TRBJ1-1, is NAGVMQNPRHLVRRRGQEARLRCSPMKGHSHVYWYRQLPEEGLKFMVYLQKENIIDESGMPKERFSAEFPKEGPSILRIQQVVRGDSAAYFCASSSTMTGRENTEAFFGQGTRLTVV.

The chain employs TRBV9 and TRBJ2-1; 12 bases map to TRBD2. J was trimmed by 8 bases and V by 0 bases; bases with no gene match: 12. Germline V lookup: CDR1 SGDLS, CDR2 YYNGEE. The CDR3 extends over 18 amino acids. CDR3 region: CASSVERTSGKVVHEQFF. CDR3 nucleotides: TGTGCCAGCAGCGTAGAGAGGACTAGCGGGAAGGTGGTCCATGAGCAGTTCTTC.

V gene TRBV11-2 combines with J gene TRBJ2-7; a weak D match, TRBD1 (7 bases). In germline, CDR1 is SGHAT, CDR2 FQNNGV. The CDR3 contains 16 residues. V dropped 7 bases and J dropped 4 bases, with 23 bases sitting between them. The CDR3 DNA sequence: TGTGCCAGCACCCCCGGAGGGGGCTGGGAGATTTACGAGCAGTACTTC. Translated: CASTPGGGWEIYEQYF.

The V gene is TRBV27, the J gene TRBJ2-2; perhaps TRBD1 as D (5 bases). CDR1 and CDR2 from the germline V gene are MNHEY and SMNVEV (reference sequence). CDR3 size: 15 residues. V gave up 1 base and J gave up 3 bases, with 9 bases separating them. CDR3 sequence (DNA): TGTGCCAGCAGTTTATTCACAGGCTACACCGGGGAGCTGTTTTTT. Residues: CASSLFTGYTGELFF.

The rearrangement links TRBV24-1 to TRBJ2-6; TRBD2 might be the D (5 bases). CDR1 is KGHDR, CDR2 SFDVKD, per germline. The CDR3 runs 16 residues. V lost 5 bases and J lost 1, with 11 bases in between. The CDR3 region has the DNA TGTGCCACCAGTGTTAAACTAGGATCTGGGGCCAACGTCCTGACTTTC. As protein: CATSVKLGSGANVLTF.

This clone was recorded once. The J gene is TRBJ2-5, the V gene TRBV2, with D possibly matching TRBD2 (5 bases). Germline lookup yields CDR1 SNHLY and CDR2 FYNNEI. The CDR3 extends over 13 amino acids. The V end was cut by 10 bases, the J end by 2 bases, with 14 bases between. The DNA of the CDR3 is TGTGCCACCGCGGGTGGTGGGCAAGAGACCCAGTACTTC. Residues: CATAGGGQETQYF.

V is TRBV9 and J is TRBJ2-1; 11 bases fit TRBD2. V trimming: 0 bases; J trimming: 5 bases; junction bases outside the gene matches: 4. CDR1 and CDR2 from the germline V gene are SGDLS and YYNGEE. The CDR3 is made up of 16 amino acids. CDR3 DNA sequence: TGTGCCAGCAGCGTAGACCTAGCGGGAGGCAACAATGAGCAGTTCTTC. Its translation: CASSVDLAGGNNEQFF.

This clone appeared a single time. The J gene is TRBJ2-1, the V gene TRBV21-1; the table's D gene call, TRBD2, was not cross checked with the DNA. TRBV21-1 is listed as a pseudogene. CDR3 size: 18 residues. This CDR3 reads CASSKGARSGRTVNEQFF. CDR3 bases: TGTGCCAGCAGCAAAGGCGCCCGAAGCGGGAGAACGGTAAATGAGCAGTTCTTC.

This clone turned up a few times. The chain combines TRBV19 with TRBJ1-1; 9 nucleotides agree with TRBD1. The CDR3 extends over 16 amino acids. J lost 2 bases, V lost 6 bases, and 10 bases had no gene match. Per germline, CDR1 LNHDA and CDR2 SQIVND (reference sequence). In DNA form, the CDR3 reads TGTGCCAGTAGACGGGACAGGGCCTCCTCTAACACTGAAGCTTTCTTT. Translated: CASRRDRASSNTEAFF.

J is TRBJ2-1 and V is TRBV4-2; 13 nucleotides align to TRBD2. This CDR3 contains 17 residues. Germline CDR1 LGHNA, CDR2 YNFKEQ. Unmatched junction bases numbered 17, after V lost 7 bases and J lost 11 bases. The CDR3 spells CASTRFETSGRIGKQFF. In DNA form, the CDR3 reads TGTGCCAGCACACGATTTGAGACTAGCGGGAGGATCGGGAAGCAGTTCTTC.

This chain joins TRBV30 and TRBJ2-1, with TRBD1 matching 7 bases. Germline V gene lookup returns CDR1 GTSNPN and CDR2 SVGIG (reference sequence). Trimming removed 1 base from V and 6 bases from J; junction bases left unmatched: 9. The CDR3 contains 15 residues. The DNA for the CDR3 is TGTGCCTGGAGTGCCGGGACAGCCAAGGGCAATGAGCAGTTCTTC. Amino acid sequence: CAWSAGTAKGNEQFF.

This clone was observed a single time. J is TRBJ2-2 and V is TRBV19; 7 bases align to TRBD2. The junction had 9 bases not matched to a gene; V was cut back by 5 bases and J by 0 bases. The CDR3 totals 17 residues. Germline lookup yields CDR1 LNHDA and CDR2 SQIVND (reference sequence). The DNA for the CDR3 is TGTGCCAGTAGTTTCGTTCTGGGAGGGACGAACACCGGGGAGCTGTTTTTT. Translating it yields CASSFVLGGTNTGELFF.